This TCR beta chain is drawn from a study of blood T cell repertoires in COVID-19. Background on the study: From T cells, B-cell-depleted T cells, or PBMCs came the material, which was cDNA or gDNA.

The data were produced by immunoSEQ multiplex PCR, yet TCRdb's version contains in-frame clones alone and is incomplete. The sample has around 250,000 clones; 70% to 90% are singletons. V was pared by 6 bases and J by 3 bases, with 5 bases of the junction left unmatched. CDR3 length: 13 amino acids. Germline CDR1 LGHDT, CDR2 YNNKEL (reference sequence). This clone was observed a single time. The specimen was peripheral blood. V and J are TRBV3-1 (or the pseudogene TRBV3-2) and TRBJ2-7; TRBD1 aligns across 7 bases. The sequence was collected from a man aged 50 or older with active or convalescent COVID-19. The CDR3 region has the DNA TGTGCCAGCAGAAGACAGGGCGGCTACGAGCAGTACTTC. Its protein product is CASRRQGGYEQYF.